These 25 T cell receptor beta chains were all obtained from the same sample, sequenced in a study of cytomegalovirus exposure and HLA in healthy donors. It was with 60 Vbeta and 13 Jbeta primers that the PCR ran. The data were produced by immunoSEQ multiplex PCR, yet TCRdb's version contains in-frame clones alone and is incomplete. This sample lists just over 150,000 clones; its ten largest clones have 1% to 1.5%. Input material: PBMCs. These TCRs come from a woman aged 55-69 years in good health and CMV-seronegative.

This chain joins TRBV15 and TRBJ1-4; D remains unclear. CDR3 length: 12 residues. Germline V CDR1 and CDR2: LNHNV, YYDKDF (reference sequence). Trimming removed 5 bases from V and 10 bases from J, with 11 bases in between. CDR3 in amino acids: CATSLSSGKLFF. The CDR3 nucleotides are TGTGCCACCAGCTTATCCTCGGGAAAACTGTTTTTT.

The chain employs TRBV27 and TRBJ2-5, with D perhaps TRBD2 (6 bases). The J call may be faulty, since TRBJ2-7 better matches the DNA end. In germline, CDR1 is MNHEY, CDR2 SMNVEV (reference sequence). This CDR3 spans 15 amino acids. The CDR3 sequence is CASSLRRGSSYEQYF. DNA of the CDR3: TGTGCCAGCAGTTTAAGACGGGGGAGCTCCTACGAGCAGTACTTC.

The chain recombines TRBV6-1 with TRBJ1-1; D gene ambiguous. This CDR3 comprises 11 residues. With 5 bases removed from V and 10 bases from J, the gap between germline ends came to 11 bases. Germline assignment: CDR1 MNHNS and CDR2 SASEGT. CDR3 in DNA: TGTGCCAGCAGTCCCGGTCCACGAGCTTTCTTT. This sequence encodes CASSPGPRAFF.

The rearrangement joins TRBV7-9 to TRBJ2-7; 11 bases align to TRBD2. V gave up 3 bases and J gave up 6 bases; unmatched junction bases: 4. The CDR3 length is 14 residues. Per germline, CDR1 SEHNR and CDR2 FQNEAQ (reference sequence). CDR3: CASSLGLAEGEQYF. For the CDR3, the DNA is TGTGCCAGCAGCTTGGGACTAGCGGAGGGCGAGCAGTACTTC.

This chain uses TRBV2 with TRBJ1-1; a weak D match, TRBD1 (5 bases). The V end was cut by 8 bases, the J end by 0 bases, with 10 bases between. Germline lookup yields CDR1 SNHLY and CDR2 FYNNEI. The CDR3 is 13 residues long. The CDR3 reads CASETDVNTEAFF. CDR3 nucleotides: TGTGCCAGCGAGACAGACGTGAACACTGAAGCTTTCTTT.

The rearrangement links TRBV7-6 to TRBJ1-1; 10 nucleotides align to TRBD1. The CDR3 runs 16 residues. The ends lost 5 bases at V and 4 bases at J; junction bases unmatched: 10. CDR1 and CDR2 from the germline V gene are SGHVS and FNYEAQ. This CDR3 reads CASSGERTGGGTEAFF. The CDR3 nucleotides read TGTGCCAGCAGCGGAGAGAGGACAGGGGGTGGCACTGAAGCTTTCTTT.

This chain links TRBV11-2 with TRBJ2-1, with D hard to call. Trimming shortened V by 2 bases and J by 4 bases, and 6 bases separated the two germline ends. CDR1 and CDR2 (germline): SGHAT, FQNNGV. The CDR3 length is 13 residues. DNA for the CDR3: TGTGCCAGCAGCTTACGAGTTTACAATGAGCAGTTCTTC. Amino acids: CASSLRVYNEQFF.

The chain links TRBV5-3 to TRBJ1-1, with 7 positions matching TRBD1. TRBV5-3 belongs to the ORF category, with a function that is uncertain. The V gene end was trimmed by 4 bases and the J gene end by 7 bases; junction bases not matched to a gene: 13. CDR3 size: 15 residues. The CDR3 DNA is TGTGCCAGAAGCCCCCGGACAGGCCCCGATGTTGAAGCTTTCTTT. The encoded protein is CARSPRTGPDVEAFF.

The chain is built from TRBV5-1 and TRBJ2-5; TRBD2 matches at 10 bases. Germline V gene sequence: CDR1 SGHRS, CDR2 YFSETQ. The CDR3 length is 15 residues. With V trimmed by 4 bases and J by 5 bases, 8 bases remained unmatched. CDR3 region: CASSPERGGLETQYF. DNA for the CDR3: TGCGCCAGCAGCCCAGAGCGGGGGGGGCTTGAGACCCAGTACTTC.

The chain combines TRBV2 with TRBJ1-1, with 11 positions matching TRBD1. The trim removed 6 bases at V and 10 bases at J, leaving 4 bases unmatched. The CDR3 covers 12 residues. Per germline, CDR1 SNHLY and CDR2 FYNNEI. In nucleotides, the CDR3 is TGTGCCAGCAGGGACAGGGGGCTTCGAGCTTTCTTT. Translated: CASRDRGLRAFF.

V usage is TRBV11-2 and J usage is TRBJ1-1; D call uncertain. CDR1 and CDR2 (germline): SGHAT, FQNNGV. V lost 0 bases, J lost 7 bases, and 9 bases lay in between. This CDR3 has 13 amino acids. The CDR3 DNA sequence: TGTGCCAGCAGCTTAGATAGGTCGGGTGAAGCTTTCTTT. Translating gives CASSLDRSGEAFF.

The gene calls are TRBV5-5 and TRBJ1-4; 10 nucleotides match TRBD1. V trimming: 4 bases; J trimming: 8 bases; junction bases outside the gene matches: 5. The germline CDR1 and CDR2 sequences are SGHKS and YYEKEE (reference sequence). This CDR3 is 14 amino acids long. The CDR3 sequence: CASSGGQGVEKLFF. DNA for the CDR3: TGTGCCAGCAGCGGTGGACAGGGGGTCGAAAAACTGTTTTTT. Filled out from reference TRBV5-5 and TRBJ1-4, the complete variable domain reads DAGVTQSPTHLIKTRGQQVTLRCSPISGHKSVSWYQQVLGQGPQFIFQYYEKEERGRGNFPDRFSARQFPNYSSELNVNALLLGDSALYLCASSGGQGVEKLFFGSGTQLSVL.

V is TRBV5-1 and J is TRBJ1-3; 7 bases are a match to TRBD1. This CDR3 is 16 amino acids long. The J segment lost 0 bases and the V segment lost 4 bases, leaving 7 bases of the junction unmatched. The V gene's germline CDR1 is SGHRS and CDR2 YFSETQ. The CDR3 sequence: CASSVGTDSSGNTIYF. Here the CDR3 DNA reads TGCGCCAGCAGCGTGGGGACAGACTCCTCTGGAAACACCATATATTTT.

This chain links TRBV27 with TRBJ1-1; 8 nucleotides line up with TRBD1. With 6 bases clipped from V and 0 bases from J, the junction kept 9 bases outside the gene matches. This CDR3 contains 16 residues. Germline V gives CDR1 MNHEY, CDR2 SMNVEV (reference sequence). The DNA of the CDR3 is TGTGCCAGCAGCACTCACAAACAGGGGGTGAACACTGAAGCTTTCTTT. This codes for CASSTHKQGVNTEAFF.

The chain links TRBV7-3 to TRBJ2-1; 8 bases are shared with TRBD1. Trimming cost V 4 bases and J 12 bases; bases outside gene matches: 5. The CDR3 has 12 residues. Per the germline V gene, CDR1 is SGHTA and CDR2 is FQGTGA. In DNA form, the CDR3 reads TGTGCCAGCAGCTCTCCACAGGGGGGGCAGTTCTTC. It is translated as CASSSPQGGQFF. The full variable domain, rest sourced from reference TRBV7-3 and TRBJ2-1, is GAGVSQTPSNKVTEKGKYVELRCDPISGHTALYWYRQSLGQGPEFLIYFQGTGAADDSGLPNDRFFAVRPEGSVSTLKIQRTERGDSAVYLCASSSPQGGQFFGPGTRLTVL.

V and J are TRBV30 and TRBJ2-5; TRBD2 agrees at 15 bases. V was clipped by 2 bases and J by 1 base; unmatched bases: 8. This CDR3 has 18 amino acids. CDR1 GTSNPN and CDR2 SVGIG come from the germline V gene (reference sequence). The CDR3, as DNA: TGTGCCTGGAGTCTGGGACTAGCGGGAGGTGTGGTCCAAGAGACCCAGTACTTC. It encodes CAWSLGLAGGVVQETQYF.

This chain connects TRBV4-1 to TRBJ1-3, with TRBD1 identical over 11 bases. Germline lookup yields CDR1 MGHRA and CDR2 YSYEKL. V gave up 4 bases and J gave up 6 bases; unmatched junction bases: 5. This CDR3 spans 15 amino acids. The CDR3 nucleotides are TGCGCCAGCAGCCCCCGGACAGGGGGCGAAAACACCATATATTTT. Amino acids: CASSPRTGGENTIYF.

The chain recombines TRBV5-4 with TRBJ1-5, with D possibly matching TRBD1 (5 bases). The CDR3 loop spans 16 amino acids. The V end lost 3 bases, the J end lost 2 bases, and 15 bases lay between the germline ends. Germline loops: CDR1 SGHNT, CDR2 YYREEE (reference sequence). The chain's CDR3 is CASSSSDMAGNQPQHF. In nucleotides, the CDR3 is TGTGCCAGCAGCTCCTCGGACATGGCGGGCAATCAGCCCCAGCATTTT.

The chain is built from TRBV27 and TRBJ2-2; the D gene is possibly TRBD1 (6 bases). V lost 11 bases and J lost 1, with 14 bases in between. The CDR3 has 14 residues. CDR1 MNHEY and CDR2 SMNVEV come from the germline V gene (reference sequence). CDR3 in DNA: TGTGCCTGCCGAGACAGGATGAACACCGGGGAGCTGTTTTTT. Protein product: CACRDRMNTGELFF.

This chain links TRBV11-2 with TRBJ2-7; D might be TRBD2 (6 bases). This CDR3 is 15 amino acids long. Germline CDR1 reads SGHAT; CDR2 reads FQNNGV. Trimming shortened V by 2 bases and J by 0 bases, and 11 bases separated the two germline ends. CDR3: CASSLLASDSYEQYF. CDR3 DNA: TGTGCCAGCAGCTTATTAGCTAGCGACTCCTACGAGCAGTACTTC.

The genes are TRBV27 and TRBJ1-5; D unclear. V lost 0 bases, J lost 7 bases, and 13 bases lay in between. The CDR3 loop spans 15 amino acids. Germline CDR1 and CDR2: MNHEY and SMNVEV (reference sequence). CDR3 loop: CASSLSRGLGQPQHF. The CDR3 bases are TGTGCCAGCAGTTTATCGCGCGGGTTGGGGCAGCCCCAGCATTTT.

The V call is TRBV18, the J call TRBJ2-2; a possible D gene is TRBD1 (6 bases). This CDR3 is built from 16 residues. CDR1 KGHSH and CDR2 LQKENI come from the germline V gene. With 4 bases removed from V and 0 bases from J, the gap between germline ends came to 12 bases. As DNA, the CDR3 is TGTGCCAGCTCACGCAACAGGGACCCGAACACCGGGGAGCTGTTTTTT. It yields the protein CASSRNRDPNTGELFF.

The V call is TRBV10-1, the J call TRBJ2-3, with D tentatively TRBD2 (7 bases). The V gene lost 7 bases and the J gene lost 3 bases, with 11 bases spanning the gap. CDR1 WNHNN and CDR2 SYGVQD come from the germline V gene (reference sequence). There are 13 residues in the CDR3. Here the CDR3 reads CASNREGTDTQYF. The CDR3 nucleotides read TGCGCCAGCAACAGGGAGGGGACAGATACGCAGTATTTT.

The chain employs TRBV5-1 and TRBJ2-7; 9 bases map to TRBD2. Trimming removed 4 bases from V and 3 bases from J; junction bases left unmatched: 5. Per germline, CDR1 SGHRS and CDR2 YFSETQ. The length of the CDR3 is 14 residues. CDR3 in amino acids: CASSVSGGYYEQYF. In DNA, the CDR3 is TGCGCCAGCAGCGTTAGCGGGGGTTACTACGAGCAGTACTTC. Supplemented by reference TRBV5-1 and TRBJ2-7, the full variable domain reads KAGVTQTPRYLIKTRGQQVTLSCSPISGHRSVSWYQQTPGQGLQFLFEYFSETQRNKGNFPGRFSGRQFSNSRSEMNVSTLELGDSALYLCASSVSGGYYEQYFGPGTRLTVT.

The chain has TRBV2 and TRBJ2-7, with 9 nucleotides matching TRBD1. With V trimmed by 6 bases and J by 1 base, 13 bases remained unmatched. Germline CDR1 reads SNHLY; CDR2 reads FYNNEI. The CDR3 has 17 residues. The chain's CDR3 is CASSELTPGQGSYEQYF. CDR3 bases: TGTGCCAGCAGCGAACTGACCCCGGGACAGGGTTCCTACGAGCAGTACTTC.